This T cell receptor beta chain appears in the sequencing data of a study of human T cells and chemical hapten exposure. The time point was: patch test 1, 2 weeks after DPC sensitization. Treatment noted: therapeutic diphenylcyclopropenone sensitization with weekly scalp DPC. Unseparated into fractions, whole blood served as the source from which total RNA was extracted. This CDR3 has 15 residues. Trimming cost V 4 bases and J 3 bases, with 13 bases left between them. The germline V gene encodes CDR1 ENHRY and CDR2 SYGVKD. Whole-study findings and limits: TCRs exceeding 1 in 1000 frequency stayed unchanged with DPC sensitization.

Points on this clonotype: Its cognate antigen is unknown.

TCRdb ran MiXCR on the RACE reads and lists one entry per CDR3 protein. The table records some 340,000 distinct CDR3 sequences, around 7% of them present only once. This specimen consisted of whole blood, obtained in connection with sensitization to the hapten diphenylcyclopropenone (DPC). The receptor comes from a woman between 18 and 30 years old with alopecia areata. Some clones in this sample may be carry-over from other donors' samples. The rearrangement links TRBV10-3 to TRBJ2-4; tentative D call: TRBD2 (6 bases). In DNA, the CDR3 is TGTGCCATCAGTGTGGAGGGTAGCGGCAAAAACATTCAGTACTTC. Translated: CAISVEGSGKNIQYF.